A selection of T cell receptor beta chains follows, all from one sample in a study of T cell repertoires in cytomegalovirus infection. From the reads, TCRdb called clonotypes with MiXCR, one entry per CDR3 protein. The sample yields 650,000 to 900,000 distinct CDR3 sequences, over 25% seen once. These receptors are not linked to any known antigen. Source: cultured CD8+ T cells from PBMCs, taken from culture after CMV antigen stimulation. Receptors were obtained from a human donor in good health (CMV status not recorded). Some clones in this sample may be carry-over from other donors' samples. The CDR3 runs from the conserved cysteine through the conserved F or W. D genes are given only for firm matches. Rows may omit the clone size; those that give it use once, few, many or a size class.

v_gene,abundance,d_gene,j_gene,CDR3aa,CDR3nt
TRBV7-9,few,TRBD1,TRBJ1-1,CASSKRTGLNTEAFF,TGTGCCAGCAGCAAACGGACAGGGCTGAACACTGAAGCTTTCTTT
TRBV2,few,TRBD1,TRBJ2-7,CASSGTGGTDEQYF,TGTGCCAGCAGCGGGACAGGGGGAACGGACGAGCAGTACTTC
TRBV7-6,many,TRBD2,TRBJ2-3,CASRIGTSGGHTDTQYF,TGTGCCAGCAGAATTGGGACTAGCGGGGGTCACACAGATACGCAGTATTTT
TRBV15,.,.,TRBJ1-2,CATSPGPGASNYGYTF,TGTGCCACCAGCCCAGGACCGGGGGCCTCTAACTATGGCTACACCTTC
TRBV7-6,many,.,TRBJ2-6,CASSLATQSTSGANVLTF,TGTGCCAGCAGCTTAGCGACCCAAAGTACATCAGGGGCCAACGTCCTGACTTTC
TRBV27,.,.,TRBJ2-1,CASSLSDNINEQFF,TGTGCCAGCAGTTTATCGGACAACATCAATGAGCAGTTCTTC
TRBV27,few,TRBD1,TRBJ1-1,CASSLDRRGAWTEAFF,TGTGCCAGCAGTTTGGACAGGCGGGGGGCTTGGACTGAAGCTTTCTTT
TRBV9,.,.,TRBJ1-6,CASSVAGRNNSPLHF,TGTGCCAGCAGCGTAGCAGGGAGGAATAATTCACCCCTCCACTTT
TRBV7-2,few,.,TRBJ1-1,CASTWGGSTEAFF,TGTGCCAGCACCTGGGGGGGGAGCACTGAAGCTTTCTTT
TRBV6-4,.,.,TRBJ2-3,CASSDSNAPGSAQYF,TGTGCCAGCAGTGACTCGAACGCGCCAGGGAGTGCGCAGTATTTT
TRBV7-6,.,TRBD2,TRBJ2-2,CASSPGLALSNTGELFF,TGTGCCAGCAGCCCGGGACTAGCTCTTTCGAACACCGGGGAGCTGTTTTTT
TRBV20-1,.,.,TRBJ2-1,CSADLHSYNEQFF,TGCAGTGCCGACCTTCACTCCTACAATGAGCAGTTCTTC
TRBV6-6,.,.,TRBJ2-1,CASSVGAALHEQFF,TGTGCCAGCAGTGTAGGGGCTGCCCTGCATGAGCAGTTCTTC
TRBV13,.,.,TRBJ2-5,CASSLVGRETKETQYF,TGTGCCAGCAGCTTAGTTGGCAGGGAGACCAAAGAGACCCAGTACTTC
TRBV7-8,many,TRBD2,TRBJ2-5,CASSLALLAGRGGRRETQYF,TGTGCCAGCAGCTTAGCGCTACTAGCGGGGCGGGGGGGGCGGCGAGAGACCCAGTACTTC
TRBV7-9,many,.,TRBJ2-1,CASSAPEGEGGFYNEQFF,TGTGCCAGCAGCGCCCCTGAGGGAGAGGGGGGGTTCTACAATGAGCAGTTCTTC
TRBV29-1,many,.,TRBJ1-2,CSHRDGANYGYTF,TGCAGCCACAGGGACGGTGCAAACTATGGCTACACCTTC
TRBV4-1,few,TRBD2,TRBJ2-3,CASSQALGSGKSDTQYF,TGCGCCAGCAGCCAAGCATTGGGTAGCGGGAAATCAGATACGCAGTATTTT
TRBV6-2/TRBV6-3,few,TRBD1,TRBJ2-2,CASSYSGDRGSASGELFF,TGTGCCAGCAGTTACTCGGGAGACAGGGGGTCCGCGTCCGGGGAGCTGTTTTTT
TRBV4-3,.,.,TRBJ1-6,CASSLRSNNSPLHF,TGCGCCAGCAGCCTCAGGTCTAATAATTCACCCCTCCACTTT
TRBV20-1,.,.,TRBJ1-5,CSARDPRGMNQPQHF,TGCAGTGCTAGAGATCCCCGGGGGATGAATCAGCCCCAGCATTTT
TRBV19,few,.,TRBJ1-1,CASSMNAVMNTEAFF,TGTGCCAGTAGTATGAACGCCGTCATGAACACTGAAGCTTTCTTT
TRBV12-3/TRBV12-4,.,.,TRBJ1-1,CASSFAVDTEAFF,TGTGCCAGCAGTTTCGCCGTGGACACTGAAGCTTTCTTT
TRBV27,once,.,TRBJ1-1,CASSRGTTPGLNTEAFF,TGTGCCAGCAGTAGAGGAACTACCCCCGGTCTAAACACTGAAGCTTTCTTT
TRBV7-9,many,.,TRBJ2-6,CASSLGGLTSGANVLTF,TGTGCCAGCAGCTTAGGGGGGCTCACCTCTGGGGCCAACGTCCTGACTTTC
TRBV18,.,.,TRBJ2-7,CASSPPGGLSSYEQYF,TGTGCCAGCTCACCACCTGGGGGCTTGAGCTCCTACGAGCAGTACTTC
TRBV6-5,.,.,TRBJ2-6,CASSYAAYGANVLTF,TGTGCCAGCAGTTACGCCGCCTATGGGGCCAACGTCCTGACTTTC
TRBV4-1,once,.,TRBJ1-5,CTSSPGEVGDNQPQHF,TGCACCAGCAGCCCGGGCGAGGTGGGTGACAATCAGCCCCAGCATTTT
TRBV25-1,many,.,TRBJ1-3,CASSESGANRVPGNTIYF,TGTGCCAGCAGTGAATCTGGAGCTAACAGGGTTCCTGGAAACACCATATATTTT
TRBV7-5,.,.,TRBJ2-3,CISVSEAYTGSRGTDTQYF,.
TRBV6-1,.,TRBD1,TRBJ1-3,CATEGQIRNTIYF,TGTGCCACCGAGGGACAGATCCGAAACACCATATATTTT
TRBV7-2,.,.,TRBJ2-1,CASSLAGGGGRRNEQFF,TGTGCCAGCAGCTTAGCGGGGGGGGGGGGCCGGAGAAATGAGCAGTTCTTC
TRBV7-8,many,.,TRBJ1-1,CASSLAGGEAEAFF,TGTGCCAGCAGCTTAGCGGGGGGGGAGGCTGAAGCTTTCTTT
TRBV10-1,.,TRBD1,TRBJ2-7,CASSVDRGRSYEQYF,TGCGCCAGCAGTGTGGACAGGGGAAGGTCCTACGAGCAGTACTTC
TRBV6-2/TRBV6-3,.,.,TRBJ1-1,CASSVGDLNTEAFF,TGTGCCAGCAGCGTGGGGGACCTGAACACTGAAGCTTTCTTT
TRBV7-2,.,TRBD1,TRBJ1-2,CATWTGANYGYTF,TGTGCCACCTGGACAGGCGCAAACTATGGCTACACCTTC
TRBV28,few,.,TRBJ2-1,CASSIWSSYNEQFF,TGTGCCAGCAGTATCTGGAGCTCCTACAATGAGCAGTTCTTC
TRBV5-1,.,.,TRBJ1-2,CASSLTGWEGYTF,TGCGCCAGCAGCTTGACAGGGTGGGAAGGCTACACCTTC
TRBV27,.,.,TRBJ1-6,CASSPPPGGDSPLHF,TGTGCCAGCAGTCCCCCCCCTGGGGGCGATTCACCCCTCCACTTT
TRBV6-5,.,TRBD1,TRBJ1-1,CASSIIGGWTEAFF,TGTGCCAGCAGTATAATAGGGGGCTGGACTGAAGCTTTCTTT
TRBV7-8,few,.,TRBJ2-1,CASSPRPNYNEQFF,TGTGCCAGCAGCCCTAGGCCTAACTACAATGAGCAGTTCTTC
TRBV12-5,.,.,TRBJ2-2,CASGHTGELFF,TGTGCTAGTGGCCATACCGGGGAGCTGTTTTTT
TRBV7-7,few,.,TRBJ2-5,CASSLKAGSGETQYF,TGTGCTAGCAGCTTAAAGGCGGGGTCGGGGGAGACCCAGTACTTC
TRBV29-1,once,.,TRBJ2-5,CSVEYWTLERETQYF,TGCAGCGTCGAATATTGGACCCTAGAACGAGAGACCCAGTACTTC
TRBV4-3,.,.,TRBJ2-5,CASSQDGEGRVVETQYF,TGCGCCAGCAGCCAAGATGGTGAGGGACGGGTGGTGGAGACCCAGTACTTC
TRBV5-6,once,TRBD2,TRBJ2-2,CASSGTSGGDGELFF,TGTGCCAGCAGCGGGACTAGCGGGGGTGACGGGGAGCTGTTTTTT
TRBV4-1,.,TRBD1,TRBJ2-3,CASSQEGQGAVTDTQYF,TGCGCCAGCAGCCAAGAAGGGCAGGGGGCTGTCACAGATACGCAGTATTTT